A selection of T cell receptor beta chains follows, all from one sample in a study of CD8 T cells in Susac syndrome. One entry per CDR3 protein results from TCRdb running MiXCR on the immunoSEQ multiplex PCR reads. The profile shows approximately 190,000 distinct CDR3 sequences, more than 90% of them singletons. The sequencing sample was made of CD4+ T cells from PBMCs. Source of these receptors: a human donor with Susac syndrome. CDR3s include the opening cysteine and the closing phenylalanine or tryptophan. The D gene is left open where the match is weak. Size values are once, few and many counts, or a class for expanded clones, and some rows have none.

TRBD1	TRBJ2-5	TRBV20-1	.	CSALTGVQETQYF	TGCAGTGCCCTCACAGGGGTCCAAGAGACCCAGTACTTC
.	TRBJ1-5	TRBV30	.	CAWATELGQPQHF	TGTGCCTGGGCTACCGAGTTGGGTCAGCCCCAGCATTTT
.	TRBJ1-2	TRBV29-1	.	CSVVPPTVSYGYTF	TGCAGCGTTGTACCTCCCACAGTGTCTTATGGCTACACCTTC
.	TRBJ2-5	TRBV11-1	.	CASSPDSQETQYF	TGTGCCAGCAGCCCGGACAGCCAAGAGACCCAGTACTTC
.	TRBJ2-5	TRBV29-1	.	CSSGPWGETQYF	TGCAGCTCGGGACCCTGGGGAGAGACCCAGTACTTC
.	TRBJ1-1	TRBV7-3	.	CASSPRQAPSTEAFF	TGTGCCAGCAGCCCACGACAGGCCCCGAGCACTGAAGCTTTCTTT
.	TRBJ1-1	TRBV30	.	CAWSPLAGGENAFF	TGTGCCTGGAGCCCCCTCGCGGGGGGCGAGAATGCTTTCTTT
TRBD1	TRBJ2-7	TRBV30	.	CAGTNRGYYEQYF	TGTGCCGGAACTAACAGGGGATACTACGAGCAGTACTTC
.	TRBJ2-5	TRBV4-1	.	CASSQGANVIGETQYF	TGCGCCAGCAGCCAAGGGGCAAACGTTATCGGGGAGACCCAGTACTTC
.	TRBJ1-1	TRBV30	.	CAWRRGTAEAFF	TGTGCCTGGAGACGAGGTACCGCTGAAGCTTTCTTT
.	TRBJ2-5	TRBV29-1	.	CSVDVAQRETQYF	TGCAGCGTTGATGTTGCGCAGCGGGAGACCCAGTACTTC
TRBD1	TRBJ1-4	TRBV5-1	.	CASSDRQGGEKLFF	TGCGCCAGCAGCGATAGACAGGGGGGTGAAAAACTGTTTTTT
TRBD1	TRBJ1-2	TRBV11-2	.	CASSREGADGYTF	TGTGCCAGCAGCCGGGAGGGGGCGGACGGCTACACCTTC
TRBD2	TRBJ2-1	TRBV6-1	.	CASSEGGLAGGYEQFF	TGTGCCAGCAGTGAAGGGGGACTAGCGGGCGGGTATGAGCAGTTCTTC
.	TRBJ1-1	TRBV15	.	CATSRDVESPEAFF	TGTGCCACCAGCAGAGATGTGGAGAGCCCTGAAGCTTTCTTT
.	TRBJ2-5	TRBV11-2	.	CASSSRGVQLYQETQYF	TGTGCCAGCAGCTCCCGAGGGGTCCAACTGTACCAAGAGACCCAGTACTTC
.	TRBJ1-5	TRBV20-1	.	CSATGGQGSNQPQHF	TGCAGTGCCACTGGGGGGCAGGGAAGCAATCAGCCCCAGCATTTT
.	TRBJ1-6	TRBV30	.	CAWRDRGGRWGSPLHF	TGTGCCTGGAGGGACCGCGGGGGCAGGTGGGGTTCACCCCTCCACTTT
TRBD2	TRBJ2-5	TRBV6-2/TRBV6-3	.	CASAKAGGRETQYF	TGTGCCAGCGCAAAAGCGGGGGGGAGAGAGACCCAGTACTTC
TRBD1	TRBJ1-4	TRBV10-3	.	CAISTSAQGAGEKLFF	TGTGCCATCAGTACTTCTGCCCAGGGGGCTGGTGAAAAACTGTTTTTT
.	TRBJ2-4	TRBV19	once	CASRERGDIQYF	TGTGCCAGTAGAGAGAGGGGCGACATTCAGTACTTC
TRBD2	TRBJ2-5	TRBV30	.	CACSGTSGETQYF	TGTGCCTGCTCCGGGACTAGCGGTGAGACCCAGTACTTC
.	TRBJ1-3	TRBV7-8	.	CASSLASRDTIYF	TGTGCCAGCAGCTTAGCGTCGAGGGACACCATATATTTT
TRBD1	TRBJ1-2	TRBV29-1	.	CSVWDRARRGYTF	TGCAGCGTTTGGGACAGGGCAAGGAGGGGCTACACCTTC
.	TRBJ2-7	TRBV12-3/TRBV12-4	.	CASSHEVGPYEQYF	TGTGCCAGCAGCCACGAGGTAGGACCCTACGAGCAGTACTTC
.	TRBJ1-6	TRBV5-4	.	CASSIPRDANSPLHF	TGTGCCAGCAGCATCCCCCGGGACGCTAATTCACCCCTCCACTTT
.	TRBJ2-2	TRBV2	.	CASSVRGANTGELFF	TGTGCCAGCAGTGTGAGAGGGGCCAACACCGGGGAGCTGTTTTTT
TRBD2	TRBJ2-1	TRBV9	.	CASSVESSGGRVGVSNEQFF	TGTGCCAGCAGCGTAGAATCTAGCGGGGGCCGCGTCGGGGTGTCGAATGAGCAGTTCTTC
.	TRBJ1-3	TRBV20-1	.	CSASRMTGNTIYF	TGCAGTGCTAGCCGGATGACTGGAAACACCATATATTTT
TRBD2	TRBJ2-5	TRBV15	.	CATSRASGGGTQYF	TGTGCCACCAGCAGAGCATCGGGGGGAGGGACCCAGTACTTC
.	TRBJ1-3	TRBV20-1	.	CSARDSAGNTIYF	TGCAGTGCTAGGGACTCGGCTGGAAACACCATATATTTT
.	TRBJ1-6	TRBV2	.	CASSVVMGNSPLHF	TGTGCCAGCAGTGTAGTGATGGGAAATTCACCCCTCCACTTT
.	TRBJ2-7	TRBV20-1	.	CSAKSWRGEQYF	TGCAGTGCGAAGAGCTGGAGGGGCGAGCAGTACTTC
TRBD1	TRBJ2-7	TRBV10-3	.	CAISEIGTGGNEQYF	TGTGCCATCAGTGAGATCGGGACAGGGGGCAACGAGCAGTACTTC
.	TRBJ1-1	TRBV29-1	.	CSVEEGWNTEAFF	TGCAGCGTTGAAGAAGGCTGGAACACTGAAGCTTTCTTT
.	TRBJ1-4	TRBV30	.	CAWSVRRGEKLFF	TGTGCCTGGAGTGTACGGCGGGGTGAAAAACTGTTTTTT
.	TRBJ1-5	TRBV3-1	once	CASSQDVGNGNQPQHF	TGTGCCAGCAGCCAAGATGTAGGGAACGGCAATCAGCCCCAGCATTTT